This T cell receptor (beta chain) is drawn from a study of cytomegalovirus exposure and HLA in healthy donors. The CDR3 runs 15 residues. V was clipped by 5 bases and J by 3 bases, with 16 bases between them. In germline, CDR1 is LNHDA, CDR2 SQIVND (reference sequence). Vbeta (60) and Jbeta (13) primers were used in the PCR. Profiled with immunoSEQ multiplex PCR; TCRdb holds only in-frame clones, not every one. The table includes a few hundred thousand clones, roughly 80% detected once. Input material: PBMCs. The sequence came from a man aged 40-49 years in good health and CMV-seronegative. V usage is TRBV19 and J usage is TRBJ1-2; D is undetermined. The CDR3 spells CASSRPVLIDYGYTF. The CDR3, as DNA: TGTGCCAGTAGTCGTCCCGTCCTGATAGACTATGGCTACACCTTC.